These 8 T cell receptor beta chains were sequenced from one sample in a study of blood T cells in healthy people across ages. The authors ran a second PCR of 7 to 11 cycles using a sample-barcoded 5' primer and a J-beta primer mix. MiXCR was run by TCRdb on the 5' RACE reads, yielding one entry per CDR3 protein. Counted here are about 650,000 distinct CDR3 sequences, about 34% occurring once; the ten biggest clones make up 15%. Sequencing was performed on blood. These receptors were obtained from a woman older than 75 in good health.

The CDR3 region has the DNA TGTGCCAGCAGCTTGGGGACTTTGATCTCCTACGAGCAGTACTTC. Its translation: CASSLGTLISYEQYF. V and J are TRBV7-8 and TRBJ2-7; the D gene is possibly TRBD2 (6 bases). Germline CDR1 SGHVS, CDR2 FQNEAQ. The CDR3 is 15 residues long. The germline V and J ends were trimmed by 3 bases and 0 bases, with 12 bases remaining between them.

This clonotype has ten or more counts. Just one base apart from a much larger clone, this may be a read error. The chain joins TRBV29-1 to TRBJ2-6; TRBD1 aligns across 7 bases. The germline V gene encodes CDR1 SQVTM and CDR2 ANQGSEA. The length of the CDR3 is 18 residues. The CDR3 loop reads CSVEDRSRGFSGANVRTF. DNA for the CDR3: TGCAGCGTTGAAGATCGAAGCAGGGGGTTCTCTGGGGCCAACGTCCGGACTTTC.

This clonotype was detected many times. V usage is TRBV12-3 or TRBV12-4 and J usage is TRBJ2-3, with 8 positions matching TRBD2. CDR3 length: 16 amino acids. The J segment lost 2 bases and the V segment lost 2 bases, leaving 6 bases of the junction unmatched. The DNA of the CDR3 is TGTGCCAGCAGTTTACAGCGGGGGATTCCCACAGATACGCAGTATTTT. This translates into CASSLQRGIPTDTQYF.

This chain links TRBV6-6 with TRBJ1-1; TRBD1 aligns across 9 bases. The CDR3 contains 17 residues. J gave up 1 base and V 0 bases, and 6 bases lay outside the gene matches. Per the germline V gene, CDR1 is MNHNY and CDR2 is SVGAGI (reference sequence). CDR3 sequence: CASSYSTGGRRNTEAFF. Written as DNA, the CDR3 is TGTGCCAGCAGTTACTCTACAGGGGGCCGGAGGAACACTGAAGCTTTCTTT.

The chain carries TRBV5-1 and TRBJ2-1; TRBD2 aligns across 9 bases. After removal of 4 bases from V and 8 bases from J, the junction contained 10 bases not matched to a gene. The CDR3 has 15 residues. Looked up from germline, CDR1 is SGHRS and CDR2 is YFSETQ. CDR3 protein: CASSPLSGGFDEQFF. The CDR3 nucleotides are TGCGCCAGCAGCCCGCTCAGCGGGGGGTTCGATGAGCAGTTCTTC. The variable domain in full, with the rest retrieved from reference TRBV5-1 and TRBJ2-1, is KAGVTQTPRYLIKTRGQQVTLSCSPISGHRSVSWYQQTPGQGLQFLFEYFSETQRNKGNFPGRFSGRQFSNSRSEMNVSTLELGDSALYLCASSPLSGGFDEQFFGPGTRLTVL.

Of note for this clonotype: This may be a read error: a much more frequent sequence differs by one nucleotide. This rearrangement joins TRBV11-2 to TRBJ2-4; D is undetermined. Germline CDR1 is SGHAT and CDR2 is FQNNGV. The CDR3 is 16 residues long. V lost 4 bases and J lost 0, with 13 bases in between. The CDR3 DNA sequence: TGTGCCAGCAGCTCATTCGGGCCTGTAGCCAAAAACATTCAGTACTTC. It translates to CASSSFGPVAKNIQYF.

This chain uses TRBV3-1 with TRBJ1-4; D not resolved. Per the germline V gene, CDR1 is LGHDT and CDR2 is YNNKEL (reference sequence). Trimming stripped 6 bases from V and 6 bases from J, with 8 bases between. The CDR3 extends over 12 amino acids. The chain's CDR3 is CASRSGDEKLFF. CDR3 sequence (DNA): TGTGCCAGCAGAAGCGGGGATGAAAAACTGTTTTTT.

About this clonotype: A single base separates this from a much larger clone, so it may be a read error. The rearrangement links TRBV20-1 to TRBJ1-4; a possible D gene is TRBD1 (6 bases). With 0 bases removed from V and 9 bases from J, the gap between germline ends came to 17 bases. The CDR3 covers 15 residues. Germline CDR1 is DFQATT and CDR2 is SNEGSKA (reference sequence). The CDR3, as DNA: TGCAGTGCTAGAGATCTGTCCAGGGGAAATCAAAAACTGTTTTTT. Its translation: CSARDLSRGNQKLFF.